Listed here are 10 T cell receptor beta chains from one sample, sequenced in a study of HIV-infected children after antiretroviral therapy interruption. The TCR library was built from RNA with a 3' RACE protocol and unique molecular identifiers. Using its own MiXCR run on the 3' RACE reads, TCRdb lists one record per CDR3 protein. The sample has some 90,000 distinct CDR3 sequences; 5.5% to 8.5% are singletons. Treatment indicated: PENTA 11 planned treatment interruption arm or continuous ART arm. The sample in question was CD45RA+ CD4+ T cells from PBMCs, pooled from several time points, obtained from a donor given antiretroviral therapy, either interrupted or continuous. Described subset: naive CD4+ CD45RA+ CD45RO- T cells. These receptors were taken from a pool of human donors with HIV.

This clonotype was detected many times. This chain links TRBV12-5 with TRBJ2-3; D is undetermined. V lost 0 bases and J lost 6, with 7 bases in between. The CDR3 totals 13 residues. CDR1 is LGHNT and CDR2 is FRNRAP in the germline V gene. CDR3 coding DNA: TGTGCTAGTGGTTTGGTCGGATGGGATACGCAGTATTTT. This codes for CASGLVGWDTQYF.

The chain is built from TRBV5-1 and TRBJ2-1; D remains ambiguous. Trimming took off 0 bases at V and 3 bases at J, with 10 bases between the two ends. Germline lookup yields CDR1 SGHRS and CDR2 YFSETQ. The CDR3 runs to 15 residues. CDR3 in DNA: TGCGCCAGCAGCTTGGAAGGACCACGCTACAATGAGCAGTTCTTC. Amino acids: CASSLEGPRYNEQFF.

This clonotype was detected ten times or more. The chain combines TRBV12-3 or TRBV12-4 with TRBJ2-7; 7 positions agree with TRBD2. The CDR3 contains 15 residues. The V and J ends lost 6 bases and 1 base, in that order; junction bases with no gene match: 9. This CDR3 is CASSLGRGLSYEQYF. CDR3 DNA sequence: TGTGCCAGCAGCCTTGGGCGGGGGTTGTCCTACGAGCAGTACTTC.

This clonotype came up many times. The chain couples TRBV27 to TRBJ2-7; D perhaps matches TRBD1 (6 bases). The germline V gene encodes CDR1 MNHEY and CDR2 SMNVEV (reference sequence). Trimming cost V 6 bases and J 5 bases, with 20 bases left between them. This CDR3 comprises 15 residues. CDR3 DNA sequence: TGTGCCAGCAGAAACGCAGGGGATTTAAGCAACGAGCAGTACTTC. Protein sequence: CASRNAGDLSNEQYF.

The V and J genes are TRBV5-1 and TRBJ2-3; D is perhaps TRBD1 (6 bases). CDR1 and CDR2 (germline): SGHRS, YFSETQ. Between the trimmed V and J ends, which lost 2 bases and 4 bases, there was a span of 14 bases. The CDR3 runs to 15 residues. CDR3 in amino acids: CASSFQGSLADTQYF. In DNA, the CDR3 is TGCGCCAGCAGCTTTCAGGGGAGTCTTGCAGATACGCAGTATTTT.

This clonotype has at least ten counts. The rearrangement uses TRBV30 and TRBJ2-7; D may be TRBD2 (6 bases). Trimming pared 2 bases from V and 4 bases from J, leaving 18 bases between. Germline values: CDR1 GTSNPN, CDR2 SVGIG (reference sequence). There are 15 residues in the CDR3. The CDR3 protein is CAWSPTSSRGYEQYF. The CDR3 nucleotides are TGTGCCTGGAGTCCCACTAGCTCGCGAGGATACGAGCAGTACTTC.

This clonotype was recorded at least ten times. The genes are TRBV19 and TRBJ2-3; 11 bases fit TRBD2. The V gene end was trimmed by 3 bases and the J gene end by 3 bases; junction bases not matched to a gene: 11. Germline V gives CDR1 LNHDA, CDR2 SQIVND (reference sequence). CDR3 length: 18 amino acids. The DNA for the CDR3 is TGTGCCAGTAGTATCCGGGTGGCTAGCGGGAGGCCTACAGATACGCAGTATTTT. Its translation is CASSIRVASGRPTDTQYF.

This clonotype was seen at least ten times. The chain combines TRBV21-1 with TRBJ1-5. TRBV21-1 is a pseudogene segment. The CDR3 has 15 residues. CDR3 in amino acids: CASSKVGTFNQPQHF. Here the CDR3 DNA reads TGTGCCAGCAGCAAAGTGGGGACTTTCAATCAGCCCCAGCATTTT.

Ten or more counts support this clonotype. The V gene is TRBV5-1, the J gene TRBJ2-3; D may be TRBD1 (5 bases). This CDR3 comprises 14 residues. V was shortened by 5 bases and J by 0 bases, with 10 bases between the two germline ends. CDR1 and CDR2 from the germline V gene are SGHRS and YFSETQ. The CDR3 loop reads CASRSQESTDTQYF. DNA for the CDR3: TGCGCCAGCAGGTCACAGGAAAGCACAGATACGCAGTATTTT.

This clonotype was found many times. The chain recombines TRBV19 with TRBJ2-7, with 7 bases that match TRBD1. V gave up 2 bases and J gave up 2 bases; unmatched junction bases: 3. Germline V gene sequence: CDR1 LNHDA, CDR2 SQIVND (reference sequence). The CDR3 extends over 14 amino acids. CDR3 protein: CASSITTGPYEQYF. The CDR3, as DNA: TGTGCCAGTAGTATAACGACAGGGCCCTACGAGCAGTACTTC.